Each of the 8 T cell receptor beta chains below was sequenced from the same sample in a study of technical replicates of blood from a handful of donors. TCRdb's copy holds only in-frame clones and misses some; the assay was immunoSEQ multiplex PCR. This table holds tens of thousands of clones, about nine tenths found once. The sequenced sample was T cells isolated from PBMCs. These receptors all come from a human donor in good health.

In its sample, this clone was seen many times. The chain couples TRBV6-4 to TRBJ1-1, with TRBD1 identical over 8 bases. Germline-derived CDR1 and CDR2 are MRHNA and SNTAGT. Germline trimming cut 8 bases from V and 4 bases from J; bases unmatched to any gene: 6. This CDR3 contains 13 residues. The CDR3: CASRDRRGTEAFF. In DNA form, the CDR3 reads TGTGCCAGCCGGGACAGGAGGGGCACTGAAGCTTTCTTT.

The gene calls are TRBV7-2 and TRBJ2-5, with a possible D match to TRBD2 (6 bases). V shed 3 bases and J shed 5 bases, with 7 bases lying between them. CDR3 length: 12 amino acids. Germline loops: CDR1 SGHTA, CDR2 FQGNSA. CDR3 in DNA: TGTGCCAGCAGCTTTGGGGGGGAGACCCAGTACTTC. It codes for CASSFGGETQYF.

The chain uses TRBV6-1 and TRBJ1-3; 7 positions agree with TRBD1. V was pared by 6 bases and J by 0 bases, with 5 bases of the junction left unmatched. This CDR3 has 15 amino acids. CDR1 and CDR2 from the germline V gene are MNHNS and SASEGT. CDR3 sequence (DNA): TGTGCCAGCAGCCAGAGACAGGGCTCTGGAAACACCATATATTTT. It specifies CASSQRQGSGNTIYF.

The chain joins TRBV27 to TRBJ1-5; D gene ambiguous. Between the trimmed V and J ends, which lost 2 bases and 3 bases, there was a span of 11 bases. Germline V gives CDR1 MNHEY, CDR2 SMNVEV (reference sequence). The CDR3 consists of 15 residues. The CDR3: CASSLGGKDNQPQHF. In DNA, the CDR3 is TGTGCCAGCAGTTTAGGCGGTAAGGACAATCAGCCCCAGCATTTT.

This clone occurred once. V usage is TRBV23-1 and J usage is TRBJ1-1; 9 positions match TRBD1. TRBV23-1 is placed among ORFs of uncertain function. The V segment lost 2 bases and the J segment 1 base; nucleotides outside the gene matches: 11. This CDR3 is 18 amino acids long. CDR3 in DNA: TGCGCCAGCAGTCAAAATCCCCGGACAGGGGACGGGAACACTGAAGCTTTCTTT. This translates into CASSQNPRTGDGNTEAFF.

The chain has TRBV7-9 and TRBJ2-6; the D gene is possibly TRBD1 (5 bases). The CDR3 totals 18 residues. V lost 2 bases, J lost 0 bases, and 14 bases lay in between. The germline V gene encodes CDR1 SEHNR and CDR2 FQNEAQ (reference sequence). CDR3 DNA sequence: TGTGCCAGCAGCTTAAACAGGTTCTACCTCTCTGGGGCCAACGTCCTGACTTTC. This sequence encodes CASSLNRFYLSGANVLTF.

In this sample, this clone turned up once. V and J are TRBV30 and TRBJ1-3; D gene unclear. CDR3 length: 13 residues. V lost 6 bases to trimming and J lost 4 bases, with 13 bases between them. Germline V gene data show CDR1 as GTSNPN and CDR2 as SVGIG (reference sequence). In nucleotides, the CDR3 is TGTGCCTGCCTACGGGATTCCGGAAACACCATATATTTT. Its protein is CACLRDSGNTIYF.

The chain joins TRBV6-1 to TRBJ2-1, with 10 bases fitting TRBD1. Germline-derived CDR1 and CDR2 are MNHNS and SASEGT. The CDR3 loop spans 15 amino acids. Trimming removed 6 bases from V and 7 bases from J; junction bases left unmatched: 9. Written as DNA, the CDR3 is TGTGCCAGCAGGCCCGGGACAGGGGATTCGAATGAGCAGTTCTTC. This translates into CASRPGTGDSNEQFF.